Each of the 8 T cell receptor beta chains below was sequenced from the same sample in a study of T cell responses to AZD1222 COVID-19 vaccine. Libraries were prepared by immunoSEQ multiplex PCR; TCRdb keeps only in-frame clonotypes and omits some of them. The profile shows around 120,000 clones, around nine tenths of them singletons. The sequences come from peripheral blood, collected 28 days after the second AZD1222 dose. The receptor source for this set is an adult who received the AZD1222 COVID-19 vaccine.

The CDR3 here is CASRPQKEKLFF. The CDR3 DNA follows: TGTGCCAGCAGGCCCCAGAAGGAAAAACTGTTTTTT. V and J are TRBV2 and TRBJ1-4; D uncertain. The V gene lost 6 bases and the J gene lost 8 bases, with 10 bases spanning the gap. This CDR3 contains 12 residues. CDR1 and CDR2 from the germline V gene are SNHLY and FYNNEI.

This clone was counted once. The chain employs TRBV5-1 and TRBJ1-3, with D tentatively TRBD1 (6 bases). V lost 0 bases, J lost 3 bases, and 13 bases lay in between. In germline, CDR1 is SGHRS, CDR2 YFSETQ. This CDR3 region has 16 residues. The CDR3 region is CASSLAPGGHGNTIYF. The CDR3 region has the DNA TGCGCCAGCAGCTTGGCTCCGGGGGGCCATGGAAACACCATATATTTT.

CDR3 sequence reads: CASKTGRGNSPLHF. CDR3 nucleotide sequence: TGTGCCAGCAAGACCGGACGGGGTAATTCACCCCTCCACTTT. The genes are TRBV28 and TRBJ1-6, with D uncertain. V was pared by 7 bases and J by 6 bases, with 13 bases between. This CDR3 contains 14 residues. The germline V gene encodes CDR1 MDHEN and CDR2 SYDVKM.

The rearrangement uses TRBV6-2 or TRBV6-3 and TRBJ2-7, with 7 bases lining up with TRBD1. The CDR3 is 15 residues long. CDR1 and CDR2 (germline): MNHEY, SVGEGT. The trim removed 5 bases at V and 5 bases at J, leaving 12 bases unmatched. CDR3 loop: CASSPHPTGFNEQYF. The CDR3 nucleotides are TGTGCCAGCAGTCCCCACCCGACAGGGTTCAACGAGCAGTACTTC.

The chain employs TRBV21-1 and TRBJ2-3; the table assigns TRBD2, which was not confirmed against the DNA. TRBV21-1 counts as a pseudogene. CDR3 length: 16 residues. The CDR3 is CASTQPSGGSTDTQYF. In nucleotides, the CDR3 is TGTGCCAGCACCCAGCCATCGGGGGGGAGCACAGATACGCAGTATTTT.

CDR3 coding DNA: TGTGCCAGCAGCGGCGGACAGGGTTTGCACACTGAAGCTTTCTTT. Translated, it gives CASSGGQGLHTEAFF. This chain connects TRBV2 to TRBJ1-1; TRBD1 aligns across 8 bases. Germline values: CDR1 SNHLY, CDR2 FYNNEI. The CDR3 is made up of 15 amino acids. V lost 6 bases and J lost 3; bases outside the gene matches: 9.

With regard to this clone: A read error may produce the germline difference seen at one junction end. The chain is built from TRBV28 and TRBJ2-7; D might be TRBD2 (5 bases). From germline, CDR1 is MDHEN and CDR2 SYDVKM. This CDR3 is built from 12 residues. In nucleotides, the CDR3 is TGTGCCAGCAGTCGGGGTCCCATCGGCCTCCTCTTC. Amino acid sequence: CASSRGPIGLLF.

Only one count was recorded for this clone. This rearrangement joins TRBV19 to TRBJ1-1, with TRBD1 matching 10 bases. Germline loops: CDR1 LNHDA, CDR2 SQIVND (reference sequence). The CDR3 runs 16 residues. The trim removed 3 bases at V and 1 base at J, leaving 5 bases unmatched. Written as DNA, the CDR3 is TGTGCCAGTAGTATTGGGACAGGGGTCGCGAACACTGAAGCTTTCTTT. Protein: CASSIGTGVANTEAFF.